Listed below are T cell receptor beta chains from one sample, sequenced in a study of technical replicates of blood from a handful of donors. TCRdb's table, derived via immunoSEQ multiplex PCR, lists solely in-frame clones and lacks some. The table includes about 54,000 clones, about 95% detected once. The sample taken for sequencing was T cells isolated from PBMCs. These receptors all come from a human donor in good health. The CDR3 runs from the conserved cysteine through the conserved F or W. The D gene is left open where the match is weak. Some rows mark clone size as missing; the rest say once, few, many or name a class of expanded clone.

size	J	D	V	CDR3	DNA
NA	TRBJ1-6	NA	TRBV7-9	CASSRGLGGQSSYNSPLHF	TGTGCCAGCAGCCGGGGACTCGGGGGGCAGAGCTCCTATAATTCACCCCTCCACTTT
NA	TRBJ2-1	TRBD2	TRBV7-3	CASSLNDASGGDNEQFF	TGTGCCAGCAGCTTAAACGATGCTAGCGGGGGGGACAATGAGCAGTTCTTC
NA	TRBJ2-3	TRBD2	TRBV9	CASSVELAGGDTDTQYF	TGTGCCAGCAGCGTAGAACTAGCGGGGGGGGACACAGATACGCAGTATTTT
NA	TRBJ2-4	NA	TRBV5-1	CASSLGPPPERLAKNIQYF	TGCGCCAGCAGCTTGGGACCTCCCCCAGAAAGACTAGCCAAAAACATTCAGTACTTC
NA	TRBJ1-2	NA	TRBV7-8	CASSPRADSANYGYTF	TGTGCCAGCAGCCCTAGGGCGGACAGCGCTAACTATGGCTACACCTTC
NA	TRBJ2-3	NA	TRBV7-9	CASSLGHIGRNTDTQYF	TGTGCCAGCAGCTTAGGTCACATTGGGAGGAACACAGATACGCAGTATTTT
NA	TRBJ2-7	NA	TRBV28	CASSIQGLSYEQYF	TGTGCCAGCAGTATACAGGGCTTATCCTACGAGCAGTACTTC
NA	TRBJ2-7	TRBD2	TRBV18	CASSRGLAGEPYEQYF	TGTGCCAGCTCCCGGGGACTAGCGGGTGAGCCCTACGAGCAGTACTTC
NA	TRBJ2-7	NA	TRBV28	CASSLRTAEQYF	TGTGCCAGCAGTCTCAGGACAGCTGAGCAGTACTTC
NA	TRBJ1-2	NA	TRBV5-1	CASSTGQHGYTF	TGCGCCAGCAGCACCGGACAGCATGGCTACACCTTC
NA	TRBJ1-2	TRBD1	TRBV7-9	CASSYTGGEGYTF	TGTGCCAGCAGCTATACAGGGGGCGAAGGCTACACCTTC
NA	TRBJ1-5	TRBD1	TRBV7-2	CASSMGQGPQPQHF	TGTGCCAGCAGCATGGGACAGGGGCCTCAGCCCCAGCATTTT
NA	TRBJ2-4	TRBD2	TRBV6-5	CASSYLWGGTKNIQYF	TGTGCCAGCAGTTACTTGTGGGGGGGAACCAAAAACATTCAGTACTTC
once	TRBJ2-1	NA	TRBV28	CASTRGYNEQFF	TGTGCCAGCACACGGGGATACAATGAGCAGTTCTTC
NA	TRBJ1-3	NA	TRBV4-1	CASRQESSGNTIYF	TGCGCCAGCAGACAGGAGAGCTCTGGAAACACCATATATTTT
NA	TRBJ2-1	NA	TRBV11-2	CASSPRLDEQFF	TGTGCCAGCAGCCCGCGACTAGATGAGCAGTTCTTC
once	TRBJ1-1	NA	TRBV7-3	CASSLLQGTEAFF	TGTGCCAGCAGCCTCCTCCAGGGCACTGAAGCTTTCTTT
NA	TRBJ1-5	NA	TRBV5-1	CASSPSGEKPQHF	TGCGCCAGCAGCCCGTCCGGGGAGAAGCCCCAGCATTTT
NA	TRBJ2-5	TRBD2	TRBV5-1	CASSVVGGKETQYF	TGCGCCAGCAGTGTGGTGGGGGGGAAAGAGACCCAGTACTTC
NA	TRBJ1-5	NA	TRBV11-2	CASSLVAGDNQPQHF	TGTGCCAGCAGCTTAGTCGCGGGGGACAATCAGCCCCAGCATTTT
NA	TRBJ1-3	NA	TRBV29-1	CSGANGPGNTIYF	TGCAGCGGGGCGAACGGCCCTGGAAACACCATATATTTT
NA	TRBJ1-3	NA	TRBV5-4	CASSSPTASGNTIYF	TGTGCCAGCAGCTCCCCGACAGCCTCTGGAAACACCATATATTTT
NA	TRBJ2-7	NA	TRBV5-1	CASSLRGSYEQYF	TGCGCCAGCAGCTTGAGGGGGTCCTACGAGCAGTACTTC
NA	TRBJ2-7	TRBD2	TRBV6-5	CASSFSGGADEQYF	TGTGCCAGCAGTTTTAGCGGGGGGGCCGATGAGCAGTACTTC
once	TRBJ2-5	TRBD2	TRBV5-1	CASSSGAGIETQYF	TGCGCCAGCTCTAGCGGGGCAGGCATAGAGACCCAGTACTTC
NA	TRBJ1-2	NA	TRBV28	CASSLLRVGLANYGYTF	TGTGCCAGCAGTTTATTAAGAGTCGGGTTAGCTAACTATGGCTACACCTTC
NA	TRBJ1-2	TRBD1	TRBV28	CASRQGQANYGYTF	TGTGCCAGCAGACAAGGACAGGCTAACTATGGCTACACCTTC
NA	TRBJ1-2	TRBD1	TRBV6-5	CASKGTGGRSGYTF	TGTGCCAGCAAAGGGACAGGGGGCCGGAGTGGCTACACCTTC
NA	TRBJ1-6	TRBD1	TRBV6-5	CASMRAGGWNSPLHF	TGTGCCAGCATGAGGGCAGGGGGCTGGAATTCACCCCTCCACTTT
NA	TRBJ2-7	NA	TRBV28	CASSWGVISYEQYF	TGTGCCAGCAGTTGGGGGGTTATTTCCTACGAGCAGTACTTC
once	TRBJ1-2	NA	TRBV28	CASSSGTPNYGYTF	TGTGCCAGCAGTTCCGGGACTCCTAACTATGGCTACACCTTC
few	TRBJ2-7	TRBD1	TRBV12-5	CASGFGTASYEQYF	TGTGCTAGTGGTTTCGGGACAGCCTCCTACGAGCAGTACTTC
NA	TRBJ1-2	NA	TRBV9	CASSVGGGNYGYTF	TGTGCCAGCAGCGTAGGTGGGGGCAACTATGGCTACACCTTC
NA	TRBJ2-7	NA	TRBV29-1	CSVEGLDEQYF	TGCAGCGTTGAAGGACTTGACGAGCAGTACTTC
NA	TRBJ2-1	NA	TRBV7-9	CASSGVLLRAWNEQFF	TGTGCCAGCAGCGGGGTTCTCTTGCGGGCCTGGAATGAGCAGTTCTTC
NA	TRBJ2-5	NA	TRBV10-3	CAAARQSWETQYF	TGTGCCGCGGCGCGACAGTCCTGGGAGACCCAGTACTTC
NA	TRBJ2-5	TRBD2	TRBV7-9	CASSLRQGGETQYF	TGTGCCAGCAGCCTCCGGCAGGGAGGGGAGACCCAGTACTTC
NA	TRBJ2-7	TRBD2	TRBV13	CASSLLPGLAGDVSYEQYF	TGTGCCAGCAGCTTGTTACCGGGACTAGCGGGAGACGTTTCCTACGAGCAGTACTTC
NA	TRBJ1-2	TRBD1	TRBV7-8	CASSPQGAAMGIYGYTF	TGTGCCAGCAGCCCGCAGGGGGCGGCCATGGGGATCTATGGCTACACCTTC
NA	TRBJ1-2	NA	TRBV28	CASSLSGTLHGYTF	TGTGCCAGCAGTTTAAGCGGGACCCTCCATGGCTACACCTTC
NA	TRBJ2-7	NA	TRBV5-1	CASCVREGYEQYF	TGCGCCAGCTGCGTGAGAGAGGGTTACGAGCAGTACTTC
NA	TRBJ1-2	TRBD1	TRBV28	CASSLRTGSGGYTF	TGTGCCAGCAGTTTACGGACAGGGTCGGGAGGCTACACCTTC
NA	TRBJ1-2	TRBD1	TRBV28	CASRGTGSYGYTF	TGTGCCAGCAGGGGGACAGGGTCCTATGGCTACACCTTC
NA	TRBJ1-2	TRBD1	TRBV9	CASSVAPGTEYGYTF	TGTGCCAGCAGCGTAGCTCCCGGGACAGAATATGGCTACACCTTC
NA	TRBJ2-5	TRBD2	TRBV6-5	CASSSLGLAEETQYF	TGTGCCAGCAGTTCCCTAGGACTAGCGGAAGAGACCCAGTACTTC
NA	TRBJ2-2	TRBD2	TRBV5-4	CASSMGLAGFDTGELFF	TGTGCCAGCAGCATGGGACTAGCGGGATTCGACACCGGGGAGCTGTTTTTT
NA	TRBJ1-4	TRBD1	TRBV7-9	CASSRPGTGGEKLFF	TGTGCCAGCAGCCGTCCCGGGACAGGGGGTGAAAAACTGTTTTTT
NA	TRBJ1-2	NA	TRBV7-3	CASSLGGASGYTF	TGTGCCAGCAGCTTAGGAGGGGCGAGTGGCTACACCTTC